This T cell receptor beta chain is drawn from a study of cytomegalovirus exposure and HLA in healthy donors. Study-level findings and limits: A later analysis by the authors found several of the most significant clusters apparently linked to common viral pathogens. The study assumed roughly uniform donor sequencing depth for presence/absence analyses. HLA-A and HLA-B allele assignments for most subjects were reportedly predicted accurately using TCR beta sequences.

Amplification used 60 Vbeta primers and 13 Jbeta primers. The assay was immunoSEQ multiplex PCR, and TCRdb's table has in-frame clones only and misses some. Among around 140,000 clones, roughly 79% were seen once, and the ten largest hold more than 1.1%. This clone was found a few times. Its matching antigen is unknown. Trimming removed 3 bases from V and 7 bases from J, with 21 bases in between. This CDR3 spans 15 amino acids. CDR1 is GTSNPN, CDR2 SVGIG, per germline (reference sequence). The sample was PBMCs. The genes are TRBV30 and TRBJ1-2; perhaps TRBD1 as D (6 bases). This TCR derives from a woman aged 40 to 49 in good health and CMV-seronegative. As DNA, the CDR3 is TGTGCCTGGAGCGCCCGGCGGGGGGCGAGTTCTGGCTACACCTTC. It translates to CAWSARRGASSGYTF.